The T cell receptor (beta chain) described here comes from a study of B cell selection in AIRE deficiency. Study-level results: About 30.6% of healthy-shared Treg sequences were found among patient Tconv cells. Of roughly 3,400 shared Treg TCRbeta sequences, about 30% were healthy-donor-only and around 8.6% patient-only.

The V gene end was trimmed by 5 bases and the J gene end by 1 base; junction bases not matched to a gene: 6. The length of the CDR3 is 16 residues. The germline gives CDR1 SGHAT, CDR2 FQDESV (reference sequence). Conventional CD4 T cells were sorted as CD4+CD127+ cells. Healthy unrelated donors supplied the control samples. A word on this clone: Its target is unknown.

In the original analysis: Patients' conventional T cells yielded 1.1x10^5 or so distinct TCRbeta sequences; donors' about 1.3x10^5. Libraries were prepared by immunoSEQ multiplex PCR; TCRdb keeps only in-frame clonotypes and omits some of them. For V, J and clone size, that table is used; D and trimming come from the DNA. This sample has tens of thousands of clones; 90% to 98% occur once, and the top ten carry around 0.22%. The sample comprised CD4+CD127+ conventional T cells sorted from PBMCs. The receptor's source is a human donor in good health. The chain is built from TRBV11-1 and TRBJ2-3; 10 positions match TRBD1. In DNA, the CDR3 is TGTGCCAGCAGCCTTACCGGGACAGGGGGCACAGATACGCAGTATTTT. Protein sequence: CASSLTGTGGTDTQYF. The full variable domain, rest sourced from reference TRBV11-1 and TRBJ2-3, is EAEVAQSPRYKITEKSQAVAFWCDPISGHATLYWYRQILGQGPELLVQFQDESVVDDSQLPKDRFSAERLKGVDSTLKIQPAELGDSAMYLCASSLTGTGGTDTQYFGPGTRLTVL.